Each of the 18 T cell receptor beta chains below was sequenced from the same sample in a study of vaccination and CD4 T cells after COVID-19. The antigens these receptors bind are not known. Sequence data for DNA of cultured CD4+ T cells were generated by the Oncomine TCR Beta short-read assay. From the PCR reads, TCRdb called clonotypes with MiXCR, one entry per CDR3 protein. The sample comprises 20,000 to 25,000 distinct CDR3 sequences, approximately 50% of which are singletons, and approximately 9% rests with the top ten. This sample's treatment: roughly 11-day PBMC culture with coronavirus spike peptide pools or control peptides (ViraFEST assay). Sequencing was performed on CD4+ T cells from blood, cultured in vitro. Receptors originate from a human donor who had recovered from COVID-19.

This clonotype was recorded a few times. V gene TRBV27 combines with J gene TRBJ2-3, with 8 bases that match TRBD1. V gave up 4 bases and J gave up 3 bases; unmatched junction bases: 6. The CDR3 is 15 residues long. CDR1 is MNHEY, CDR2 SMNVEV, per germline (reference sequence). For the CDR3, the DNA is TGTGCCAGCAGTTCGGACAGGGTTTCGACAGATACGCAGTATTTT. Translating gives CASSSDRVSTDTQYF.

V usage is TRBV19 and J usage is TRBJ1-2; D is ambiguous. Germline values: CDR1 LNHDA, CDR2 SQIVND (reference sequence). The V end was cut by 0 bases, the J end by 8 bases, with 7 bases between. The CDR3 covers 12 residues. The CDR3 reads CASSIESQGYTF. The CDR3 nucleotides are TGTGCCAGTAGTATAGAGAGCCAAGGCTACACCTTC.

This clonotype has just a few counts. V and J are TRBV27 and TRBJ1-5, with a tentative D call TRBD1 (5 bases). The ends were cut back, 6 bases at V and 0 bases at J, with 9 bases in the middle. CDR1 is MNHEY and CDR2 is SMNVEV in the germline V gene (reference sequence). The CDR3 length is 14 residues. The CDR3 DNA is TGTGCCAGCAGACAGGTTTATAGCAATCAGCCCCAGCATTTT. Protein sequence: CASRQVYSNQPQHF.

The chain employs TRBV30 and TRBJ1-2; D not certain. V shed 4 bases and J shed 6 bases, with 18 bases lying between them. This CDR3 region has 14 residues. Germline V gene lookup returns CDR1 GTSNPN and CDR2 SVGIG (reference sequence). The CDR3 DNA follows: TGTGCCTGGACCTGGCCCCCCGAGAGAAATGGCTACACCTTC. As protein: CAWTWPPERNGYTF.

This clonotype has just a few counts. The gene calls are TRBV28 and TRBJ2-7; D may match TRBD1 or TRBD2 (7 bases each). The CDR3 length is 15 residues. Trimming removed 5 bases at V and 2 bases at J, with 16 bases between. From germline, CDR1 is MDHEN and CDR2 SYDVKM. CDR3: CASSAPSGQAYEQYF. For the CDR3, the DNA is TGTGCCAGCAGTGCCCCTAGCGGACAGGCCTACGAGCAGTACTTC.

The V and J genes are TRBV28 and TRBJ2-1, with 9 bases matching TRBD1. Germline-derived CDR1 and CDR2 are MDHEN and SYDVKM. There are 16 residues in the CDR3. With V trimmed by 8 bases and J by 8 bases, 16 bases remained unmatched. The CDR3 coding sequence is TGTGCCAGCCGTCGCTATGGGACAGGGATGGGAGATGAGCAGTTCTTC. Protein sequence: CASRRYGTGMGDEQFF.

This chain links TRBV2 with TRBJ2-7, with D unclear. Looked up from germline, CDR1 is SNHLY and CDR2 is FYNNEI. This CDR3 spans 11 amino acids. V shed 2 bases and J shed 3 bases, with 2 bases lying between them. CDR3: CASSEYYEQYF. The CDR3 DNA reads as TGTGCCAGCAGTGAATACTACGAGCAGTACTTC.

J is TRBJ1-1 and V is TRBV7-2; D unclear. Germline values: CDR1 SGHTA, CDR2 FQGNSA. V lost 5 bases, J lost 5 bases, and 9 bases lay in between. This CDR3 has 12 residues. For the CDR3, the DNA is TGTGCCAGCAGCCGCTGGGTTACTGAAGCTTTCTTT. As protein: CASSRWVTEAFF.

This clonotype showed up just a few times. CDR3 sequence reads: CSAGDGIEAFF. CDR3 coding DNA: TGCAGTGCCGGGGATGGAATTGAAGCTTTCTTT. The chain carries TRBV20-1 and TRBJ1-1, with D hard to call. This CDR3 is 11 amino acids long. CDR1 DFQATT and CDR2 SNEGSKA come from the germline V gene (reference sequence). The V and J ends lost 6 bases and 7 bases respectively, with 12 bases between them.

This clonotype showed up just a few times. This rearrangement joins TRBV12-3 or TRBV12-4 to TRBJ1-2; possibly TRBD1 for D (6 bases). The CDR3 is made up of 14 amino acids. V was shortened by 2 bases and J by 7 bases, with 14 bases between the two germline ends. For the CDR3, the DNA is TGTGCCAGCAGTTTATGGGGCGGGGGCCGTGGCTACACCTTC. Translated, it gives CASSLWGGGRGYTF.

The sample holds a few counts of this clonotype. The J gene is TRBJ2-3, the V gene TRBV20-1, with D possibly matching TRBD2 (6 bases). V gave up 1 base and J gave up 4 bases, with 12 bases separating them. The germline CDR1 and CDR2 sequences are DFQATT and SNEGSKA (reference sequence). This CDR3 region has 14 residues. The CDR3 here is CSARAAGGADTQYF. The CDR3 DNA follows: TGCAGTGCTAGAGCTGCTGGCGGGGCAGATACGCAGTATTTT.

The rearrangement links TRBV19 to TRBJ2-2; D is perhaps TRBD2 (6 bases). Trimming left V 4 bases short and J 4 bases short, with 13 bases between. The CDR3 has 15 amino acids. Germline V gene lookup returns CDR1 LNHDA and CDR2 SQIVND (reference sequence). CDR3 loop: CASSTAGLPTGELFF. In DNA form, the CDR3 reads TGTGCCAGTAGTACTGCAGGACTACCCACCGGGGAGCTGTTTTTT.

In this sample, this clonotype turned up a few times. V and J are TRBV4-2 and TRBJ2-7; D remains ambiguous. The CDR3 loop spans 15 amino acids. Germline V gene lookup returns CDR1 LGHNA and CDR2 YNFKEQ. V was cut by 0 bases and J by 0 bases, with 9 bases left in between. The chain's CDR3 is CASSQEDGASYEQYF. The DNA for the CDR3 is TGTGCCAGCAGCCAAGAGGACGGAGCCTCCTACGAGCAGTACTTC.

V gene TRBV30 combines with J gene TRBJ2-7; D possibly corresponds to TRBD2 (7 bases). V was clipped by 0 bases and J by 1 base, with 10 bases between them. The germline V gene encodes CDR1 GTSNPN and CDR2 SVGIG (reference sequence). The CDR3 spans 14 residues. The CDR3 sequence: CAWSVGGASYEQYF. CDR3 nucleotide sequence: TGTGCCTGGAGTGTAGGGGGGGCTTCCTACGAGCAGTACTTC.

The V call is TRBV21-1, the J call TRBJ2-2; the table names TRBD1, a call not compared with the DNA. TRBV21-1 is recorded as a pseudogene. CDR3 length equals 15 residues. In DNA, the CDR3 is TGTGCCAGCAGCCCCCGGGGGGCGAACACCGGGGAGCTGTTTTTT. Translation: CASSPRGANTGELFF.

This clonotype occurred a few times. CDR3 nucleotides: TGTGCCAGCAGCTTAGCGCTCGGGGTCGCTGAAGCTTTCTTT. Translation: CASSLALGVAEAFF. This rearrangement joins TRBV7-6 to TRBJ1-1, with no clear D. The V end lost 0 bases, the J end lost 6 bases, and 11 bases lay between the germline ends. This CDR3 is built from 14 residues. Germline CDR1 is SGHVS and CDR2 is FNYEAQ.

The CDR3 sequence is CASKGRPSNQPQHF. The DNA of the CDR3 is TGTGCCAGTAAAGGGCGGCCTAGCAATCAGCCCCAGCATTTT. This rearrangement joins TRBV19 to TRBJ1-5, with unresolved D. Trimming pared 7 bases from V and 0 bases from J, leaving 10 bases between. The CDR3 is 14 amino acids. The germline V gene has CDR1 LNHDA and CDR2 SQIVND (reference sequence).

The chain carries TRBV10-3 and TRBJ2-3, with D unresolved. V was pared by 2 bases and J by 4 bases, with 4 bases between. This CDR3 is built from 12 residues. The V gene's germline CDR1 is ENHRY and CDR2 SYGVKD. The CDR3 coding sequence is TGTGCCATCAGTGAGAGGGCAGATACGCAGTATTTT. It translates to CAISERADTQYF.